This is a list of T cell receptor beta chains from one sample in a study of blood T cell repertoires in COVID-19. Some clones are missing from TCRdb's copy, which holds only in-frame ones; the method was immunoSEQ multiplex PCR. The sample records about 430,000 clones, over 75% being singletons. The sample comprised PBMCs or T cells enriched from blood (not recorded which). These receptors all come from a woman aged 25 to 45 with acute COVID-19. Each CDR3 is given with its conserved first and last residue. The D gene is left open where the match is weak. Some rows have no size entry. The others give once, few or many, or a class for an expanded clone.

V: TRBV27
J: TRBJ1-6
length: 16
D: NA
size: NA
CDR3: CASSSYRHRGISPLHF
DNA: TGTGCCAGCAGTTCCTACAGACATCGCGGGATTTCACCCCTCCACTTT

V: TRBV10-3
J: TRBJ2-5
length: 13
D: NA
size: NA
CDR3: CAIRDSLAETQYF
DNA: TGTGCCATCAGGGACAGCTTGGCGGAGACCCAGTACTTC

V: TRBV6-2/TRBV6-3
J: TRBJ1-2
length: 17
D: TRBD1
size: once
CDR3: CASSYGLRGQANYGYTF
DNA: TGTGCCAGCAGTTACGGTCTCCGGGGACAGGCCAACTATGGCTACACCTTC

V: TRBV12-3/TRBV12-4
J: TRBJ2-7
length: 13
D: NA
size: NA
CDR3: CASSPGQLYEQYF
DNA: TGTGCCAGCAGTCCGGGACAACTCTACGAGCAGTACTTC

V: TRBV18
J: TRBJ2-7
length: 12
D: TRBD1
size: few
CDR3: CASSTGGHEQYF
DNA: TGTGCCAGCTCGACAGGGGGCCACGAGCAGTACTTC

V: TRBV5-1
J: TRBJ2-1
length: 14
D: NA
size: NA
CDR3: CASSLKTVPNEQFF
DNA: TGCGCCAGCAGCTTAAAAACAGTCCCGAATGAGCAGTTCTTC

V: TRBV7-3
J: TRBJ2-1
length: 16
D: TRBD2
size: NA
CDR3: CASSLTSGGAGNEQFF
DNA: TGTGCCAGCAGCTTAACTAGCGGGGGGGCCGGAAATGAGCAGTTCTTC

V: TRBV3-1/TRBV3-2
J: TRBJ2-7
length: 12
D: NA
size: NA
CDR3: CASSTASYEQYF
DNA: TGTGCCAGCAGCACAGCCTCCTACGAGCAGTACTTC

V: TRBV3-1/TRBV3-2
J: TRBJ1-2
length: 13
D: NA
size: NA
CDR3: CASSRRVNYGYTF
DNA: TGTGCCAGCAGCCGACGGGTGAACTATGGCTACACCTTC

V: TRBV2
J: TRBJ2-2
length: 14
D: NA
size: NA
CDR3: CASWGIQGIGELFF
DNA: TGTGCCAGCTGGGGGATCCAGGGGATCGGGGAGCTGTTTTTT

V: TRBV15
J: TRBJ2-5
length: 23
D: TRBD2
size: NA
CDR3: CATHPHRDRETSGGPDFEETQYF
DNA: TGTGCCACCCATCCCCACCGCGACAGAGAGACTAGCGGGGGGCCGGATTTTGAGGAGACCCAGTACTTC

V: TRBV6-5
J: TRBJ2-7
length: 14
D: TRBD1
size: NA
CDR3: CATSTTGVPYEQYF
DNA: TGTGCCACTTCAACGACAGGGGTGCCCTACGAGCAGTACTTC

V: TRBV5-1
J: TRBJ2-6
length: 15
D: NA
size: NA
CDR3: CASSLEGPGANVLTF
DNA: TGCGCCAGCAGCTTGGAGGGGCCGGGGGCCAACGTCCTGACTTTC

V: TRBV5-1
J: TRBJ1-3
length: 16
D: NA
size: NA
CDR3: CASSAGVTWGGNTIYF
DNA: TGCGCCAGCAGCGCCGGGGTCACTTGGGGTGGAAACACCATATATTTT

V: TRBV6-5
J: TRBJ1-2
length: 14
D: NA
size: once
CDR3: CASSLYFGLSGYTF
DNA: TGTGCCAGCAGTTTGTATTTCGGACTTTCTGGCTACACCTTC

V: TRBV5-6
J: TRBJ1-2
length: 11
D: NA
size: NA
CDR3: CASSERYGYTF
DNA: TGTGCCAGCAGCGAGAGATATGGCTACACCTTC

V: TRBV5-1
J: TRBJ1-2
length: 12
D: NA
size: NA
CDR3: CASRIGEHGYTF
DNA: TGCGCCAGCAGAATAGGGGAACATGGCTACACCTTC

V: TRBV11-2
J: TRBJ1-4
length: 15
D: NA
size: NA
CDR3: CASSSAGAGNEKLFF
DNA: TGTGCCAGCAGCTCCGCGGGGGCGGGTAATGAAAAACTGTTTTTT

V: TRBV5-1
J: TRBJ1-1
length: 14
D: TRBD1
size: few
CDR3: CASSFTGVRTEAFF
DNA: TGCGCCAGCAGCTTTACAGGGGTCAGGACTGAAGCTTTCTTT

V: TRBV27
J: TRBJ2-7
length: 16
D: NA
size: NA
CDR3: CASSLQAGRASGEQYF
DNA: TGTGCCAGCAGTCTCCAGGCGGGACGTGCGTCGGGGGAGCAGTACTTC

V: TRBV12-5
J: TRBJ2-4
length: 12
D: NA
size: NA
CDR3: CASGAPGVRRIF
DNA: TGTGCTAGTGGGGCCCCCGGGGTCCGGCGGATCTTC

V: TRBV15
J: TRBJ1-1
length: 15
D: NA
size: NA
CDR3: CATSRPRGDYTEAFF
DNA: TGTGCCACCAGCAGACCGCGGGGAGATTACACTGAAGCTTTCTTT

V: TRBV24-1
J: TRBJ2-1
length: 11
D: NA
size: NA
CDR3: CATRQYNEQFF
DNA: TGTGCCACCCGCCAGTACAATGAGCAGTTCTTC

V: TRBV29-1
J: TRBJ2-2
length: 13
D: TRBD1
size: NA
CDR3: CSVELGQSWGLFF
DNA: TGCAGCGTAGAATTGGGACAGTCTTGGGGGCTGTTTTTT

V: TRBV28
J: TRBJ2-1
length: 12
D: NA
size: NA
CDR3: CASSLLWSEQFF
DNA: TGTGCCAGCAGTTTACTTTGGAGTGAGCAGTTCTTC

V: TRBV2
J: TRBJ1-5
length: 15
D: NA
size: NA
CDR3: CASSESADSNQPQHF
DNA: TGTGCCAGCAGTGAATCGGCGGATAGCAATCAGCCCCAGCATTTT

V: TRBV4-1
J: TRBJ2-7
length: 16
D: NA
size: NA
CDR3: CASSHSGVRAKGEQYF
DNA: TGCGCCAGCAGCCACAGTGGGGTTCGAGCCAAGGGGGAGCAGTACTTC

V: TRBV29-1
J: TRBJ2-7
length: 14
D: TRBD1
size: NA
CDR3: CSVEGTGRDYEQYF
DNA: TGCAGCGTTGAAGGGACAGGTCGAGACTACGAGCAGTACTTC

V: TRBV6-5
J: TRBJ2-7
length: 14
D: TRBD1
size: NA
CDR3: CASRPTGALYEQYF
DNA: TGTGCCAGCAGACCGACAGGGGCACTCTACGAGCAGTACTTC

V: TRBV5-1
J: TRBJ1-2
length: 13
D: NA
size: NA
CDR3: CASNRGTEYGYTF
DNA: TGCGCCAGCAACCGGGGGACCGAGTATGGCTACACCTTC

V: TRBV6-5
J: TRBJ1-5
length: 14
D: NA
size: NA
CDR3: CASSFGVSGMPQHF
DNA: TGTGCCAGCAGTTTTGGGGTATCAGGGATGCCCCAGCATTTT

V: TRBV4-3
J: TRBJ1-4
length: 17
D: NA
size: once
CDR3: CASSPSPAGATNEKLFF
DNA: TGCGCCAGCAGCCCAAGTCCGGCGGGGGCAACTAATGAAAAACTGTTTTTT

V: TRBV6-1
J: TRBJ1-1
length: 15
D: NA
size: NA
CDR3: CASSEGNRVNTEAFF
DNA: TGTGCCAGCAGTGAAGGTAACAGGGTGAACACTGAAGCTTTCTTT

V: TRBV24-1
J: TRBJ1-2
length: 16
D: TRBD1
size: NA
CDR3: CATSDPGQDSLYGYTF
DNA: TGTGCCACCAGTGACCCGGGACAGGACTCCTTATATGGCTACACCTTC

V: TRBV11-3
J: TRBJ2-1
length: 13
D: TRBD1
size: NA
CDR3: CASSYRTGAEQFF
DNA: TGTGCCAGCAGCTATCGGACAGGAGCTGAGCAGTTCTTC

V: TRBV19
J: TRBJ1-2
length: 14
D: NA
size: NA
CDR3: CASSMQGGDYGYTF
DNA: TGTGCCAGTAGTATGCAGGGAGGGGACTATGGCTACACCTTC

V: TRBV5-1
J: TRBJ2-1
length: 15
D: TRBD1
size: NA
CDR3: CASSDEQGAWDEQFF
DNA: TGCGCCAGCAGCGATGAACAGGGGGCTTGGGATGAGCAGTTCTTC

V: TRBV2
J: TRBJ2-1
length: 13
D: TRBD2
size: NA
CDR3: CAGLAAPYDEQFF
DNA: TGTGCCGGGCTAGCGGCCCCTTACGATGAGCAGTTCTTC

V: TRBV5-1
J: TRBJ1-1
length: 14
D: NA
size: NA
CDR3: CASSFGGWNTEAFF
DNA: TGCGCCAGCAGCTTTGGAGGCTGGAACACTGAAGCTTTCTTT

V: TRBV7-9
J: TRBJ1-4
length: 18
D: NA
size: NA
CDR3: CASSFLLTDPATNEKLFF
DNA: TGTGCCAGCAGTTTCTTGTTGACAGATCCGGCAACTAATGAAAAACTGTTTTTT

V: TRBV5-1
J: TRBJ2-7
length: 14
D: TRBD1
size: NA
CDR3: CATRQGSSSYEQYF
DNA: TGCGCCACCCGACAGGGGAGCAGCTCCTACGAGCAGTACTTC

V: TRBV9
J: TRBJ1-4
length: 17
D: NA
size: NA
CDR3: CASSPRGMDATNEKLFF
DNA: TGTGCCAGCAGCCCCCGGGGAATGGATGCAACTAATGAAAAACTGTTTTTT

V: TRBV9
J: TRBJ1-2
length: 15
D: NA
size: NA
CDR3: CASSVDGGAYYGYTF
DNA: TGTGCCAGCAGCGTTGATGGGGGGGCCTACTATGGCTACACCTTC

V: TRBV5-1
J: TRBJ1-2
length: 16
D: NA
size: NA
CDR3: CASSYLAGTANYGYTF
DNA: TGCGCCAGCAGCTACCTGGCAGGTACCGCTAACTATGGCTACACCTTC

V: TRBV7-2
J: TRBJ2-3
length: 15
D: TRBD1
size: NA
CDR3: CASSTGTVSTDTQYF
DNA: TGTGCCAGCAGCACGGGGACAGTTAGCACAGATACGCAGTATTTT

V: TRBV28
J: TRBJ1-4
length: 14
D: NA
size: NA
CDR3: CASSLIREGEKLFF
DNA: TGTGCCAGCAGTTTAATCAGGGAGGGTGAAAAACTGTTTTTT

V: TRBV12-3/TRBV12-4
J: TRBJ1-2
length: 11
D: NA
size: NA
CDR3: CASSPGHPEFF
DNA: TGTGCCAGCAGCCCGGGACACCCGGAATTCTTC

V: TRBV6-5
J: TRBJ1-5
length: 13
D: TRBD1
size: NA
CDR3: CASGGQVGQPQHF
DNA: TGTGCCAGCGGGGGACAGGTAGGTCAGCCCCAGCATTTT

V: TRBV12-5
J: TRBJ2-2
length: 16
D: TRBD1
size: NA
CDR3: CASGFAPRGQAGELFF
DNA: TGTGCTAGTGGTTTCGCTCCCAGGGGGCAGGCCGGGGAGCTGTTTTTT

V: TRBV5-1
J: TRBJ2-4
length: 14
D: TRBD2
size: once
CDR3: CASGKTSGDIIQYF
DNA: TGCGCCAGCGGAAAGACTAGCGGGGATATCATTCAGTACTTC

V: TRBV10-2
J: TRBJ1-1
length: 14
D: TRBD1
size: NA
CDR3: CASSNEGQGYEAFF
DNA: TGCGCCAGCAGTAACGAGGGACAGGGGTATGAAGCTTTCTTT

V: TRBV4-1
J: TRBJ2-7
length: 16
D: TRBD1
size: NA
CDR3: CASSQVRTGGSYEQYF
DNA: TGCGCCAGCAGCCAAGTTCGGACAGGGGGCTCCTACGAGCAGTACTTC

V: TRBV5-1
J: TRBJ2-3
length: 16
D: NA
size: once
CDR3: CASSLGGQTVTDTQYF
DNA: TGCGCCAGCAGCTTGGGGGGCCAGACAGTCACAGATACGCAGTATTTT

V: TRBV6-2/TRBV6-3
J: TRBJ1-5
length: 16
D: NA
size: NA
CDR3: CASSYSGPMSPQPQHF
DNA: TGTGCCAGCAGTTACTCCGGTCCGATGAGTCCCCAGCCCCAGCATTTT

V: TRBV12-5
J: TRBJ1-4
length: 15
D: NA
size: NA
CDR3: CASGLVQGLYEKLFF
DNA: TGTGCTAGTGGTTTGGTACAGGGCCTCTATGAAAAACTGTTTTTT

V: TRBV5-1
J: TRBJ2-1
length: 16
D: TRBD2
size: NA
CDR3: CASSSDTSGGYNEQFF
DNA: TGCGCCAGCAGCTCAGACACTAGCGGGGGGTACAATGAGCAGTTCTTC

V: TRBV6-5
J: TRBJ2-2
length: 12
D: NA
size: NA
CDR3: CASSSGTRELFF
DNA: TGTGCCAGCAGTTCGGGGACAAGGGAGCTGTTTTTT

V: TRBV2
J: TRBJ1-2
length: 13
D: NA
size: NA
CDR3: CASSVQHDYGYTF
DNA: TGTGCCAGCAGTGTTCAACATGACTATGGCTACACCTTC

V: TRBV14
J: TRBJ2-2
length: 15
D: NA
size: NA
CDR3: CASSQLQGNTGELFF
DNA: TGTGCCAGCAGCCAACTTCAGGGGAACACCGGGGAGCTGTTTTTT

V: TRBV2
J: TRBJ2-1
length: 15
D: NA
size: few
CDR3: CATKKGGGSRYEQFF
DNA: TGTGCCACAAAAAAGGGAGGGGGAAGTAGGTATGAGCAGTTCTTC